This entry is about one T cell receptor (beta chain). The antigen remains unidentified. The read terminates 3 residues before the CDR3 end, so the remaining end is supplied by the germline J gene. Trimming removed 2 bases at V and 4 bases at J, with 14 bases between. This CDR3 comprises 15 residues. Germline values: CDR1 SGHTA, CDR2 FQGNSA. The data are from a study of T cell clonality in common variable immunodeficiency. Broader study findings: Reportedly, TCR beta sequences from common variable immunodeficiency showed fewer deletions and N-nucleotide insertions.

Clones were sequenced by immunoSEQ multiplex PCR, and TCRdb holds only the in-frame ones, with some missing. The specimen has fewer than 40,000 clones, none found just once. This receptor was identified in a human donor with common variable immunodeficiency. The chain is built from TRBV7-2 and TRBJ1-2; tentative D call: TRBD1 (5 bases). Specimen: peripheral blood mononuclear cells. The CDR3 region is CASSLTGGDGYGYTF. The part of the CDR3 DNA that was read is TGTGCCAGCAGCTTAACGGGAGGGGATGGCTATGGC.